This T cell receptor beta chain derives from a study of tumor-infiltrating lymphocytes in primary liver carcinoma. Study information: With diameters of roughly 4 to 11 cm, tumors were stage T1-T3 N0M0.

As for this clonotype: The antigen remains undetermined. Possible read error: a much larger clone is one base away.

Each 20-30 mg portion of unsorted bulk tissue served as the source for co-extraction of RNA and DNA. These patients lived with chronic HBV infection and had never been treated. There are 13 residues in the CDR3. From 500 ng of total RNA, TCR beta-specific cDNA was reverse-transcribed using a constant-region primer. Slightly modified ARM-PCR served as the procedure for the TCR beta libraries. These libraries came from three rounds of nested multiplex PCR. The first two PCR rounds, approximately 10 cycles each, used TRBV1-TRBV30 forward primers and a C-beta reverse primer. TCRdb re-called the multiplex PCR reads through MiXCR, storing one row per CDR3 protein. This table holds roughly 100,000 distinct CDR3 sequences, about 70% found once. The study's findings and limits: The 250 largest clones made up significantly more of tumor than blood repertoires (p = 0.039). Just around 7-25% of top clones spanned all five tumor regions.

Source material: liver tumor tissue from sampling region 2. Subset specified: tumor region T2, inferior pole. The V call is TRBV12-3 or TRBV12-4, the J call TRBJ1-1, with D unclear. The clonotype originates from a woman in her sixties with primary liver carcinoma and hepatitis B virus infection. The CDR3 loop is CACRFPGNTEAFF. CDR3 sequence (DNA): TGTGCCTGCAGATTTCCAGGGAACACTGAAGCTTTCTTT.